A selection of T cell receptor beta chains follows, all from one sample in a study of brain metastases from non-small cell lung cancer. Assay used: immunoSEQ multiplex PCR; TCRdb lists only in-frame clones, some missing. The sample includes more than 1,500 clones, approximately 86% of them seen just once. The specimen sequenced was primary lung tumor tissue. These receptors all stem from a donor aged 40 or older with non-small cell lung cancer. CDR3s leave out the opening cysteine and the closing phenylalanine or tryptophan. Each record gives: V gene, J gene, CDR3 protein.

TRBV30	TRBJ2-5	AWKLSGTGGVETQY
TRBV5-1	TRBJ2-1	ASSLEPGSPYNEQF
TRBV2	TRBJ1-2	ASSEGAGDYSYT
TRBV6-2/TRBV6-3	TRBJ1-1	ASSYPRGRFPSEAF
TRBV5-1	TRBJ2-5	ASSLVILETQY
TRBV2	TRBJ2-3	ASSAEGARTDTQY
TRBV3-1/TRBV3-2	TRBJ1-6	ASSPGDIASSPLH
TRBV7-2	TRBJ1-2	ASNPAWDRSLPLYGYT
TRBV4-3	TRBJ1-4	ASSRVISEKLF
TRBV3-1/TRBV3-2	TRBJ1-5	ASSQDLDQPQH
TRBV6-2/TRBV6-3	TRBJ2-2	ASSYSAVTGELF
TRBV20-1	TRBJ1-2	SAAGNYGYT
TRBV6-5	TRBJ1-5	ASSTFRRGMGPQH
TRBV12-5	TRBJ1-6	ASGLTGKGDNSPLH
TRBV7-9	TRBJ1-1	ASSFSDVNTEAF
TRBV6-5	TRBJ2-2	ASSTTGNTGELF
TRBV27	TRBJ2-1	ASTLYNEQF
TRBV12-5	TRBJ2-6	ASGLVSGGLGANVLT
TRBV24-1	TRBJ1-4	ATIGPEVTNEKLF
TRBV6-1	TRBJ1-4	ASSELGEKLF
TRBV18	TRBJ2-5	ASSPRVGQETQY
TRBV19	TRBJ1-1	ASSILGSGPPEAF
TRBV27	TRBJ2-1	ASNFGGSYNEQF
TRBV6-5	TRBJ1-1	ASSYSKGGNTEAF
TRBV4-2	TRBJ2-6	ASSPEGASGANVLT
TRBV19	TRBJ2-7	ASSPQGSYEQY
TRBV24-1	TRBJ2-2	ATSDPESTGPTSGELF
TRBV7-9	TRBJ2-1	ASNLGVSGWDNEQF
TRBV7-9	TRBJ1-1	ASSTGHTNTEAF
TRBV19	TRBJ2-3	ASSVESSSTDTQY
TRBV7-2	TRBJ1-4	ASSQTGPTNEKLF
TRBV13	TRBJ1-1	ASSLGGGPTEAF